The 10 T cell receptor beta chains in this list originate from one sample, sequenced in a study of PD-1 blockade in classical Hodgkin lymphoma. Sequencing was performed with immunoSEQ multiplex PCR; in TCRdb, only in-frame clones are kept and a portion is missing. This table has roughly 41,000 clones, 60% to 80% appearing once. Time point defined: cycle 4 day 1 (C4D1), after more than 5 weeks of nivolumab. Every one of the patients relapsed after autologous stem cell transplantation (brentuximab vedotin exposure was variable). The material was peripheral blood mononuclear cells (PBMCs), obtained before the fourth cycle of nivolumab. All receptors derive from a human donor with classical Hodgkin lymphoma.

This clone was found a few times. The J gene is TRBJ1-5, the V gene TRBV6-6, with TRBD1 as a possible D gene (5 bases). Germline V gives CDR1 MNHNY, CDR2 SVGAGI (reference sequence). The CDR3 extends over 14 amino acids. V lost 8 bases and J lost 4, with 15 bases in between. The CDR3 sequence: CASLVYGGNQPQHF. The CDR3 DNA reads TGTGCCAGCTTGGTCTATGGGGGGAATCAGCCCCAGCATTTT.

The V call is TRBV11-2, the J call TRBJ2-7, with TRBD2 matching 16 bases. Trimming removed 5 bases from V and 2 bases from J; junction bases left unmatched: 9. The germline CDR1 and CDR2 sequences are SGHAT and FQNNGV. The CDR3 is 18 residues long. CDR3 in amino acids: CASSDPGLAGGRPYEQYF. DNA for the CDR3: TGTGCCAGCAGCGACCCGGGACTAGCGGGGGGGCGTCCCTACGAGCAGTACTTC.

The genes are TRBV25-1 and TRBJ1-2; D remains ambiguous. V was shortened by 5 bases and J by 2 bases, with 6 bases between the two germline ends. The CDR3 is made up of 12 amino acids. Looked up from germline, CDR1 is MGHDK and CDR2 is SYGVNS. The CDR3 DNA reads TGTGCCAGCAGTATTTTAAACTATGGCTACACCTTC. Translated: CASSILNYGYTF.

The rearrangement uses TRBV5-4 and TRBJ2-5, with D possibly TRBD1 on 6 matching bases. The CDR3 runs to 13 residues. In germline, CDR1 is SGHNT, CDR2 YYREEE (reference sequence). The ends were cut back, 3 bases at V and 5 bases at J, with 11 bases in the middle. The CDR3 DNA sequence: TGTGCCAGCAGCTCGGACAGTATGGAGACCCAGTACTTC. Translated: CASSSDSMETQYF. Full variable domain (rest looked up from reference TRBV5-4 and TRBJ2-5): ETGVTQSPTHLIKTRGQQVTLRCSSQSGHNTVSWYQQALGQGPQFIFQYYREEENGRGNFPPRFSGLQFPNYSSELNVNALELDDSALYLCASSSDSMETQYFGPGTRLLVL.

The chain employs TRBV15 and TRBJ2-3; D not resolved. With 8 bases removed from V and 7 bases from J, the gap between germline ends came to 13 bases. Germline V gives CDR1 LNHNV, CDR2 YYDKDF (reference sequence). The CDR3 runs to 12 residues. The CDR3 reads CATATLGHTQYF. The CDR3 nucleotides read TGTGCCACCGCGACCCTAGGGCATACGCAGTATTTT.

The chain couples TRBV5-1 to TRBJ1-6, with D uncertain. The V and J ends lost 5 bases and 7 bases respectively, with 10 bases between them. This CDR3 has 13 amino acids. Germline assignment: CDR1 SGHRS and CDR2 YFSETQ. The CDR3 nucleotides read TGCGCCAGCAGTGGGTCGACAAATTCACCCCTCCACTTT. It encodes CASSGSTNSPLHF.

This clone was counted only a few times. An end of the junction does not agree with germline; a read error may underlie this. The rearrangement uses TRBV7-7 and TRBJ2-5, with no clear D. The germline V gene has CDR1 SSHAT and CDR2 FNYEAQ (reference sequence). This CDR3 spans 16 amino acids. CDR3 sequence reads: CASSLTLTHLEETQYF. CDR3 in DNA: TGTGCTAGCAGCTTAACCCTAACCCATCTTGAAGAGACCCAGTACTTC.

V is TRBV5-4 and J is TRBJ2-7, with D possibly being TRBD2 (5 bases). V was trimmed by 4 bases and J by 2 bases, leaving 13 bases between them. The CDR3 sequence is 14 residues long. In germline, CDR1 is SGHNT, CDR2 YYREEE (reference sequence). The CDR3 sequence is CASSPSGLPYEQYF. The CDR3 DNA reads as TGTGCCAGCAGCCCTTCCGGACTGCCCTACGAGCAGTACTTC.

V and J are TRBV9 and TRBJ2-5; 7 nucleotides agree with TRBD2. CDR3 length equals 15 residues. Germline values: CDR1 SGDLS, CDR2 YYNGEE. Trimming at V came to 3 bases and at J to 1 base, leaving 6 bases not matched to a gene. CDR3 residues: CASSAGDYSQETQYF. The CDR3, as DNA: TGTGCCAGCAGCGCGGGGGACTACTCCCAAGAGACCCAGTACTTC.

CDR3 residues: CASSSLAGGMNSGANVLTF. Written as DNA, the CDR3 is TGCGCCAGCAGCTCGTTAGCGGGGGGCATGAACTCTGGGGCCAACGTCCTGACTTTC. The chain employs TRBV5-1 and TRBJ2-6; 10 bases line up with TRBD2. Germline-derived CDR1 and CDR2 are SGHRS and YFSETQ. V trimming: 3 bases; J trimming: 0 bases; junction bases outside the gene matches: 9. There are 19 residues in the CDR3.